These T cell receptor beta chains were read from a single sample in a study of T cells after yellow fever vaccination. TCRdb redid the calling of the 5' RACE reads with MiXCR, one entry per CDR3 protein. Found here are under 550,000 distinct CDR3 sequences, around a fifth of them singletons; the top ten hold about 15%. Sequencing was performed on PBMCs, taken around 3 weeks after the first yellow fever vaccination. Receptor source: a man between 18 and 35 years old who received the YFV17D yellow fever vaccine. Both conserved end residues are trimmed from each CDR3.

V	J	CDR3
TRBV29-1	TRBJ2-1	SGTSGGLLSSYNEQF
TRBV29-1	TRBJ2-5	SVAVQGRLETQY
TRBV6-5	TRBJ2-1	ASSEGLAGQF
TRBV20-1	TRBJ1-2	SARVGTVNGYT
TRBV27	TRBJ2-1	ASSSSGGGGLYNEQF
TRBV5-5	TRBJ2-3	ASGRDFFTDTQY
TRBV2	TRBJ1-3	ASSDHSSGNTIY
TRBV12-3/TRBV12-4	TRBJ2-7	ASSLGVLIHEQY
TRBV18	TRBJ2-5	ASLRDRDQETQY
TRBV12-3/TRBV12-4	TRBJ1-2	ASTETGFGYT
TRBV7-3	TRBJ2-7	ASSLTADYEQY
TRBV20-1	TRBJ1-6	SARDPRGSSPLH
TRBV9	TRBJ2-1	ASSDPLAGGRDEQF
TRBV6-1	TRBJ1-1	ASKRGGENTEAF
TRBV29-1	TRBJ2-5	SVSSSRSGETQY
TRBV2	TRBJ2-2	ASTGSTPGTGELF
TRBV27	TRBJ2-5	ASSLARGSQETQY
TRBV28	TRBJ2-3	ASLERQTDTQY
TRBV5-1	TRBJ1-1	ASLHEGATEAF
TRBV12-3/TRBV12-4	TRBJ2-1	ASSFGGLGF
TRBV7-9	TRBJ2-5	ASSLPRGDFQETQY
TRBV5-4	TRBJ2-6	ASSSLGAGANVLT
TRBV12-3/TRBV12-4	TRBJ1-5	ASCWQVNQPQH
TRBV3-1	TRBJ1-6	ASSQAPLTGSPLH
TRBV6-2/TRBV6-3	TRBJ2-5	AIKQGRQETQY
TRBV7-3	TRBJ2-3	ASSLLRLAGQDTQY
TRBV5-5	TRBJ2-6	ASSGSLPGANVLT
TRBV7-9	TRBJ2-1	ASSLGAGPSSLF
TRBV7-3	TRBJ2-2	ASSNHGPRDGELF
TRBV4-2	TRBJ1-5	ASSQDRGNQPQH
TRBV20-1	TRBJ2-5	SASPTTTRGQETQY
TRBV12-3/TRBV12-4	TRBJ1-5	ASSMGQRDQPQH
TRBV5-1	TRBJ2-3	ASSWAGNTDTQY
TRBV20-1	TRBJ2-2	SARDRMRGGVDTGELF
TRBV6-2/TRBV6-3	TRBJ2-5	ASSYRVPQETQY
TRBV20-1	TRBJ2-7	SARDQIQTYEQY
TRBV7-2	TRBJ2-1	ASTGRGVNEQF
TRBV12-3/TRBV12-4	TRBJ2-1	ASSFGLAGSLEQF
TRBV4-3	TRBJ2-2	ASSQGWLSTGELF
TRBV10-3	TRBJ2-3	ATRTGGAVADTQY
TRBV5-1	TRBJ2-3	ASSLGSGAGTDTQY
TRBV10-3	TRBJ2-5	AISPGLAGQTQY
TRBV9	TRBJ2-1	ASSPYSSGGRNEQF
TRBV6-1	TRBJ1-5	ASRADRAEPQH
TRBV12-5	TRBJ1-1	ASGPGQGIDTEAF
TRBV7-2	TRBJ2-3	ASSLASGDNTQY
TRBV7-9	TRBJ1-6	ASSEDGSYNSPLH
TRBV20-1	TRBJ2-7	SARDFRLSYEQY
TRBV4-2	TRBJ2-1	ASSQEAHEQF